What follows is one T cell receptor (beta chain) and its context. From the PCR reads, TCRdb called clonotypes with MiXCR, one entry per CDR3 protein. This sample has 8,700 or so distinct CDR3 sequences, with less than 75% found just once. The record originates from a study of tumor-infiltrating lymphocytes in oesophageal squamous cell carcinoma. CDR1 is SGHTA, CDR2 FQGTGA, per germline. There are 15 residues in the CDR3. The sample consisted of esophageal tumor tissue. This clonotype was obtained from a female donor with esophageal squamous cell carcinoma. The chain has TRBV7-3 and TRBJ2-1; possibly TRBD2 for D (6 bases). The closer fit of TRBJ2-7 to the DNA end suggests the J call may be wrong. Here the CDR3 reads CASSLSGSIHNEQYF. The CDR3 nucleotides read TGTGCCAGCAGCTTATCCGGGAGTATCCACAATGAGCAGTACTTC.